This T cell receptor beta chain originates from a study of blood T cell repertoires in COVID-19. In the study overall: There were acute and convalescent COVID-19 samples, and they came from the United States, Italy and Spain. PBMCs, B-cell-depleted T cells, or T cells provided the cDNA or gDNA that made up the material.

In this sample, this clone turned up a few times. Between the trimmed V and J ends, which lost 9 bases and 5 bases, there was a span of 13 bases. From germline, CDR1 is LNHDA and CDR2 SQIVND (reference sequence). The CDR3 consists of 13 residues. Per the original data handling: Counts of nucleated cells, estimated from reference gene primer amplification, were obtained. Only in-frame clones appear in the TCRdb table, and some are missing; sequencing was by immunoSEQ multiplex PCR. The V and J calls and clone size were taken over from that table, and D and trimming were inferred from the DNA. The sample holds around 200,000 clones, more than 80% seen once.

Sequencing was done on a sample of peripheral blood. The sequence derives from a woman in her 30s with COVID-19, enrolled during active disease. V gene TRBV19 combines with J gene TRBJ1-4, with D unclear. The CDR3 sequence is CASSGGINEKLFF. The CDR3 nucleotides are TGTGCCAGCAGTGGAGGGATAAATGAAAAACTGTTTTTT.